The next 25 T cell receptor beta chains were all read from a single sample in a study of T cell clonality in common variable immunodeficiency. These TCRs are of unknown antigen specificity. Method: immunoSEQ multiplex PCR; TCRdb's copy keeps in-frame clones and lacks some. Listed for the sample are more than 20,000 clones, none seen a single time. Study conclusions and caveats: In common variable immunodeficiency, TCR beta chains reportedly carried fewer deletions and N-nucleotide insertions.

The specimen sequenced was peripheral blood mononuclear cells. The source is a human donor with common variable immunodeficiency.

This clone turned up a few times. Coverage ceases 3 residues before the CDR3 finishes, and the germline J gene fills in the end. This sequence joins TRBV6-2 or TRBV6-3 and TRBJ1-4; D is unclear. Germline V gene data show CDR1 as MNHEY and CDR2 as SVGEGT. The CDR3 sequence is 16 residues long. V was shortened by 0 bases and J by 8 bases, with 16 bases between the two germline ends. The CDR3 reads CASSYSLQVEEEKLFF. CDR3 DNA, as far as it was read: TGTGCCAGCAGTTACTCCCTTCAGGTAGAGGAGGAAAAA.

At least ten counts were recorded for this clone. From the germline J gene comes the end of the CDR3, since the read stops 3 residues before it. The chain is built from TRBV18 and TRBJ2-5; D possibly corresponds to TRBD2 (6 bases). V shed 5 bases and J shed 2 bases, with 12 bases lying between them. The CDR3 has 14 residues. Germline V gene lookup returns CDR1 KGHSH and CDR2 LQKENI. Partial CDR3 DNA: TGTGCCAGCTCAACAGCCGGGGGTCAAGAGACC. It yields the protein CASSTAGGQET. The whole CDR3 sequence is CASSTAGGQETQYF.

The table lists this clone with many counts. The read terminates 3 residues ahead of where the CDR3 ends, so the germline J gene completes it. V usage is TRBV5-5 and J usage is TRBJ1-2, with D perhaps matching TRBD1 (5 bases). The CDR3 is 14 residues long. Germline V gene lookup returns CDR1 SGHKS and CDR2 YYEKEE (reference sequence). Trimming pared 0 bases from V and 2 bases from J, leaving 8 bases between. CDR3 bases read: TGTGCCAGCAGCTTGGAACAGGCCAACTATGGC. It yields the protein CASSLEQANYG. The CDR3 reads in full as CASSLEQANYGYTF.

Many counts were recorded for this clone. The CDR3 is cut off 3 residues early in the read; its end comes from the germline J gene. V is TRBV6-2 or TRBV6-3 and J is TRBJ2-1; 8 nucleotides match TRBD1. This CDR3 region has 15 residues. Looked up from germline, CDR1 is MNHEY and CDR2 is SVGEGT. J gave up 4 bases and V 8 bases, and 10 bases lay outside the gene matches. CDR3 amino acids: CASGPGTGFYNEQFF. The covered CDR3 bases are TGTGCCAGCGGTCCCGGGACAGGATTTTACAATGAG.

This clone was picked up many times. Sequencing ends 3 residues short of the CDR3 end; the germline J gene provides the rest. The chain couples TRBV18 to TRBJ2-2; D may be TRBD2 (5 bases). The V end lost 2 bases, the J end lost 7 bases, and 8 bases lay between the germline ends. There are 13 residues in the CDR3. CDR1 is KGHSH and CDR2 is LQKENI in the germline V gene. CDR3 DNA, as far as it was read: TGTGCCAGCTCACCAGCGGCGGGCGGGGAG. Its translation is CASSPAAGGE. The whole CDR3 region reads CASSPAAGGELFF.

This clone has at least ten counts. The CDR3 spells CASSGTGGAWTATGELFF. The sequenced part of the CDR3 DNA is TGTGCCAGTAGTGGAACAGGGGGCGCATGGACGGCCACCGGGGAG. The chain has TRBV19 and TRBJ2-2; 9 nucleotides match TRBD1. The CDR3 goes on 3 residues after the read ends, and that part is filled in from the germline J gene. The CDR3 is 18 amino acids. V lost 5 bases and J lost 4; bases outside the gene matches: 14. Looked up from germline, CDR1 is LNHDA and CDR2 is SQIVND (reference sequence).

This clone showed up many times. The CDR3 is cut off 3 residues early in the read; its end comes from the germline J gene. The V and J genes are TRBV6-2 or TRBV6-3 and TRBJ2-7; D perhaps matches TRBD1 (6 bases). This CDR3 is 11 amino acids long. V was clipped by 6 bases and J by 3 bases, with 6 bases between them. Germline V gene sequence: CDR1 MNHEY, CDR2 SVGEGT. The chain's CDR3 is CASRDSYEQYF. The DNA read from the CDR3 is TGTGCCAGCAGGGACAGCTACGAG.

This clone was recorded a few times. The read ends 3 residues shy of where the CDR3 ends; the end is completed using the germline J gene. The chain recombines TRBV27 with TRBJ2-5; the D gene is possibly TRBD1 (5 bases). The CDR3 is 14 residues long. Trimming removed 5 bases at V and 5 bases at J, with 15 bases between. The germline V gene encodes CDR1 MNHEY and CDR2 SMNVEV (reference sequence). Here the CDR3 reads CASSRRRVGETQYF. The covered CDR3 bases are TGTGCCAGCAGTAGACGCAGGGTCGGCGAGACC.

This clone has ten or more counts. Coverage ceases 3 residues before the CDR3 finishes, and the germline J gene fills in the end. The rearrangement joins TRBV20-1 to TRBJ2-1; D perhaps matches TRBD2 (7 bases). V lost 3 bases, J lost 8 bases, and 20 bases lay in between. The length of the CDR3 is 15 residues. In germline, CDR1 is DFQATT, CDR2 SNEGSKA (reference sequence). The sequenced part of the CDR3 DNA is TGCAGTGCTAGGGGGGCGGGGGATGGAATGCATGAG. Translation: CSARGAGDGMHE. The CDR3 in full is CSARGAGDGMHEQFF.

This clone was seen repeatedly, ten times or more. The read halts 3 residues ahead of the CDR3 end, with the missing end drawn from the germline J gene. The chain links TRBV29-1 to TRBJ1-1; unclear D gene. V lost 7 bases and J 4 bases, leaving 16 bases between the germline ends. From germline, CDR1 is SQVTM and CDR2 ANQGSEA. The CDR3 totals 13 residues. Incomplete CDR3 DNA: TGCAGCGCGTCGATTACTGGTAGCACTGAA. It yields the protein CSASITGSTE. The whole CDR3 sequence is CSASITGSTEAFF.

This clone was seen repeatedly, ten times or more. The read ends 3 residues before the CDR3 terminus; that terminus is restored from the germline J gene. The V gene is TRBV7-2, the J gene TRBJ1-2, with D tentatively TRBD1 (6 bases). Germline V gene sequence: CDR1 SGHTA, CDR2 FQGNSA. V was cut by 5 bases and J by 3 bases, with 16 bases left in between. The CDR3 runs to 15 residues. CDR3 bases read: TGTGCCAGCAGCCTTAATCGACAGGCAGACTATGGC. Translation gives CASSLNRQADYG. The entire CDR3 reads CASSLNRQADYGYTF.

This clone was recorded at least ten times. The CDR3 end falls 3 residues outside the read, so it is completed with the germline J gene. The rearrangement uses TRBV18 and TRBJ1-2; D gene uncertain. Germline CDR1 KGHSH, CDR2 LQKENI. The CDR3 has 15 residues. V dropped 4 bases and J dropped 0 bases, with 12 bases sitting between them. Partial CDR3 DNA: TGTGCCAGCTCACAACAGACGGCAGCTAACTATGGC. Translating gives CASSQQTAANYG. The whole CDR3 reads CASSQQTAANYGYTF.

This clone appeared many times. The read ends 3 residues before the CDR3 terminus; that terminus is restored from the germline J gene. The rearrangement joins TRBV20-1 to TRBJ2-1; TRBD1 matches 8 bases. The germline V gene encodes CDR1 DFQATT and CDR2 SNEGSKA (reference sequence). This CDR3 is 15 amino acids long. V dropped 3 bases and J dropped 4; count of bases not matched to a gene: 8. CDR3 sequence reads: CSASRGPWAYNEQFF. Partial CDR3 DNA: TGCAGTGCTAGCAGGGGGCCGTGGGCTTACAATGAG.

At least ten counts were recorded for this clone. The read falls 3 residues short of the CDR3 end, and the missing part is taken from the germline J gene. The V gene is TRBV20-1, the J gene TRBJ2-3; D may be TRBD2 (6 bases). The V end lost 5 bases, the J end lost 0 bases, and 15 bases lay between the germline ends. Germline values: CDR1 DFQATT, CDR2 SNEGSKA (reference sequence). The CDR3 runs to 15 residues. This CDR3 reads CSAPDSGTSTDTQYF. The CDR3 DNA, read in part, is TGCAGTGCTCCGGATAGCGGTACTAGCACAGATACG.

This clone came up a few times. The sequenced fragment ends 3 residues before the CDR3 boundary, so the rest is inferred from the germline J gene. This chain uses TRBV20-1 with TRBJ2-7; perhaps TRBD1 as D (6 bases). There are 13 residues in the CDR3. Deletions cut 5 bases from V and 3 bases from J, with 14 bases between. Per the germline V gene, CDR1 is DFQATT and CDR2 is SNEGSKA (reference sequence). The CDR3: CSAETGQVYEQYF. The covered CDR3 bases are TGCAGTGCTGAGACGGGACAAGTCTACGAG.

This clone was seen at least ten times. Sequencing ends 3 residues short of the CDR3 end; the germline J gene provides the rest. This chain links TRBV6-2 or TRBV6-3 with TRBJ2-2; 12 bases are a match to TRBD2. CDR1 is MNHEY, CDR2 SVGEGT, per germline. The CDR3 has 15 residues. Trimming cost V 5 bases and J 4 bases; bases outside gene matches: 2. The CDR3 sequence: CASSKTSGGTGELFF. The covered CDR3 bases are TGTGCCAGCAGTAAGACTAGCGGGGGCACCGGGGAG.

This clone was picked up many times. The read gets to within 3 residues of the CDR3 end, and the germline J gene fills in the rest. The gene calls are TRBV20-1 and TRBJ2-1; 15 bases are shared with TRBD2. Germline CDR1 reads DFQATT; CDR2 reads SNEGSKA (reference sequence). With V trimmed by 6 bases and J by 9 bases, 3 bases remained unmatched. This CDR3 contains 13 residues. The CDR3 loop reads CSAKGLAGGEQFF. The DNA read from the CDR3 is TGCAGTGCAAAGGGACTAGCGGGGGGTGAG.

This clone was recorded many times. The CDR3 end is not reached by the read, which stops 3 residues before it; the germline J gene fills it in. This chain links TRBV7-9 with TRBJ1-1, with TRBD1 as a possible D gene (5 bases). The germline CDR1 and CDR2 sequences are SEHNR and FQNEAQ (reference sequence). The CDR3 runs to 11 residues. The CDR3 reads CASSSGRGAFF. The CDR3 DNA, read in part, is TGTGCCAGCAGCTCAGGACGGGGG.

This clone was seen a few times. The CDR3 goes on 3 residues after the read ends, and that part is filled in from the germline J gene. The rearrangement joins TRBV18 to TRBJ1-5, with TRBD1 matching 11 bases. With 2 bases clipped from V and 3 bases from J, the junction kept 12 bases outside the gene matches. Germline CDR1 and CDR2: KGHSH and LQKENI. This CDR3 is built from 19 residues. The DNA read from the CDR3 is TGTGCCAGCTCACCAAAAGGTGGCTGGGGACAGGGGGACAATCAGCCC. Protein: CASSPKGGWGQGDNQP. The whole CDR3 reads CASSPKGGWGQGDNQPQHF.

This clone showed up just a few times. Read sequence stops 3 residues before the CDR3 end, and the germline J gene provides the missing end. The chain is built from TRBV2 and TRBJ1-6, with 7 nucleotides matching TRBD1. The V and J ends lost 9 bases and 4 bases, in that order; junction bases with no gene match: 6. The germline CDR1 and CDR2 sequences are SNHLY and FYNNEI. The CDR3 extends over 14 amino acids. The covered CDR3 bases are TGTGCCAGTGGGACAGATATTTATAATTCACCC. Amino acid sequence: CASGTDIYNSP. The CDR3, in full, reads CASGTDIYNSPLHF.

Ten or more counts support this clone. One junction end disagrees with the germline gene, perhaps due to a read error. Coverage ceases 3 residues before the CDR3 finishes, and the germline J gene fills in the end. This chain uses TRBV20-1 with TRBJ1-6, with D maybe TRBD1 (6 bases). Germline V gene lookup returns CDR1 DFQATT and CDR2 SNEGSKA (reference sequence). The CDR3 sequence is 13 residues long. CDR3 in amino acids: CSALRDTDSPLHF. The DNA read from the CDR3 is TGCAGTGCCCTCCGGGACACCGATTCGCCC.

Regarding this clone: The read comes to an end 3 residues before the CDR3 does, leaving the germline J gene to fill in the end. The gene calls are TRBV2 and TRBJ1-2; tentatively, D is TRBD1 (6 bases). CDR3 size: 13 residues. Trimming removed 8 bases from V and 5 bases from J, with 15 bases in between. CDR1 is SNHLY, CDR2 FYNNEI, per germline. The CDR3 sequence: CASRGGGGYGYTF. The part of the CDR3 DNA that was read is TGTGCCAGCCGTGGAGGGGGGGGGTATGGC. The full variable domain, in which reference TRBV2 and TRBJ1-2 provide the parts outside the CDR3, is EPEVTQTPSHQVTQMGQEVILRCVPISNHLYFYWYRQILGQKVEFLVSFYNNEISEKSEIFDDQFSVERPDGSNFTLKIRSTKLEDSAMYFCASRGGGGYGYTFGSGTRLTVV.

This clone was observed many times. The CDR3 end falls 3 residues outside the read, so it is completed with the germline J gene. V gene TRBV7-9 combines with J gene TRBJ2-1; perhaps TRBD2 as D (7 bases). Per the germline V gene, CDR1 is SEHNR and CDR2 is FQNEAQ (reference sequence). The CDR3 has 15 residues. V lost 5 bases to trimming and J lost 9 bases, with 20 bases between them. CDR3 amino acids: CASSLYGGPKSEQFF. The CDR3 DNA, read in part, is TGTGCCAGCAGCCTATACGGGGGGCCAAAGTCTGAG.

This clone was seen many times. The CDR3 end falls 3 residues outside the read, so it is completed with the germline J gene. The chain carries TRBV7-9 and TRBJ1-2; maybe TRBD1 (6 bases). The germline V gene encodes CDR1 SEHNR and CDR2 FQNEAQ (reference sequence). CDR3 size: 15 residues. The V and J ends lost 1 base and 7 bases respectively, with 16 bases between them. CDR3 sequence: CASSLGDTLWGGYTF. The sequenced CDR3 bases are TGTGCCAGCAGCTTAGGGGACACGCTGTGGGGTGGC.

This clone qualifies as medium-sized. The read terminates 3 residues before the CDR3 end, so the remaining end is supplied by the germline J gene. The chain has TRBV6-1 and TRBJ2-7; tentatively, D is TRBD2 (7 bases). The CDR3 runs 16 residues. Per the germline V gene, CDR1 is MNHNS and CDR2 is SASEGT. V was pared by 6 bases and J by 0 bases, with 18 bases between. The covered CDR3 bases are TGTGCCAGCAGCGAAAGGGGGGGGTCGAGCTCCTACGAG. Protein sequence: CASSERGGSSSYE. The entire CDR3 sequence reads CASSERGGSSSYEQYF.